This TCR beta chain was captured in a study of blood T cell repertoires in COVID-19. Study at large: The United States, Italy and Spain provided the acute and convalescent COVID-19 samples. T cells, B-cell-depleted T cells, or PBMCs provided the cDNA or gDNA that served as material.

Source study methods: Amplified reference gene primers provided the basis for estimating nucleated cell counts. Here immunoSEQ multiplex PCR was the method, and the copy in TCRdb shows in-frame clones only, minus some. Clone size and V and J calls were adopted from that table, with D and trimming inferred from the DNA. The repertoire holds tens of thousands of clones, with over 70% as singletons. The germline V gene encodes CDR1 MDHEN and CDR2 SYDVKM. The CDR3 contains 18 residues. V lost 7 bases to trimming and J lost 3 bases; unmatched junction nucleotides: 13. The sample taken for sequencing was peripheral blood. This sequence was found in a man between 50 and 59 years old with active COVID-19. The chain joins TRBV28 to TRBJ1-5; 12 nucleotides align to TRBD1. CDR3 nucleotide sequence: TGTGCCAGCATCACTTTCCGGGACAGGGGGCCCTACAATCAGCCCCAGCATTTT. As protein: CASITFRDRGPYNQPQHF. The whole variable domain, filled in from reference TRBV28 and TRBJ1-5, reads DVKVTQSSRYLVKRTGEKVFLECVQDMDHENMFWYRQDPGLGLRLIYFSYDVKMKEKGDIPEGYSVSREKKERFSLILESASTNQTSMYLCASITFRDRGPYNQPQHFGDGTRLSIL.